Listed below are T cell receptor beta chains from one sample, sequenced in a study of blood T cell repertoires in COVID-19. The data were produced by immunoSEQ multiplex PCR, yet TCRdb's version contains in-frame clones alone and is incomplete. The profile shows roughly 230,000 clones, about 83% of them singletons. The sequenced material came from peripheral blood. All receptors come from a man aged 40-55 years with active or convalescent COVID-19. CDR3s include the opening cysteine and the closing phenylalanine or tryptophan. A D gene is named only where the DNA matches it firmly. The size field is filled for only some rows; it gives once, few, many or a size class.

j_gene: TRBJ1-2
v_gene: TRBV4-1
abundance: .
d_gene: .
CDR3aa: CASSQDMIDYYASEGYTF
CDR3nt: TGCGCCAGCAGCCAAGATATGATTGACTACTATGCTTCTGAGGGCTACACCTTC

j_gene: TRBJ2-1
v_gene: TRBV5-1
abundance: .
d_gene: TRBD2
CDR3aa: CASRPGTSGYNEQFF
CDR3nt: TGCGCCAGCAGGCCCGGGACTAGCGGGTACAATGAGCAGTTCTTC

j_gene: TRBJ2-3
v_gene: TRBV19
abundance: .
d_gene: TRBD1
CDR3aa: CASSIGQGRADTQYF
CDR3nt: TGTGCCAGTAGCATCGGACAGGGGAGGGCAGATACGCAGTATTTT

j_gene: TRBJ2-7
v_gene: TRBV7-2
abundance: .
d_gene: .
CDR3aa: CASSLTSGYEQYF
CDR3nt: TGTGCCAGCAGCTTAACCTCAGGGTACGAGCAGTACTTC

j_gene: TRBJ2-7
v_gene: TRBV27
abundance: .
d_gene: TRBD2
CDR3aa: CASSSQAGVSYEQYF
CDR3nt: TGTGCCAGCAGTTCTCAAGCGGGGGTTTCCTACGAGCAGTACTTC

j_gene: TRBJ2-7
v_gene: TRBV30
abundance: .
d_gene: .
CDR3aa: CAWSVHGYEQYF
CDR3nt: TGTGCCTGGAGTGTACACGGGTACGAGCAGTACTTC

j_gene: TRBJ1-4
v_gene: TRBV18
abundance: few
d_gene: .
CDR3aa: CASSPAGGANEKLFF
CDR3nt: TGTGCCAGCTCACCTGCCGGGGGAGCTAATGAAAAACTGTTTTTT

j_gene: TRBJ1-2
v_gene: TRBV2
abundance: .
d_gene: .
CDR3aa: CASGETGFGYTF
CDR3nt: TGTGCCAGCGGGGAAACAGGGTTTGGCTACACCTTC

j_gene: TRBJ1-4
v_gene: TRBV5-1
abundance: .
d_gene: TRBD1
CDR3aa: CASREQGTVINEKLFF
CDR3nt: TGCGCCAGCAGAGAACAAGGGACAGTCATCAATGAAAAACTGTTTTTT

j_gene: TRBJ1-3
v_gene: TRBV9
abundance: once
d_gene: TRBD1
CDR3aa: CASSVGQAFSGNTIYF
CDR3nt: TGTGCCAGCAGCGTGGGACAGGCGTTCTCTGGAAACACCATATATTTT

j_gene: TRBJ2-3
v_gene: TRBV9
abundance: .
d_gene: .
CDR3aa: CASSLGWDTQYF
CDR3nt: TGTGCCAGCAGCCTCGGGTGGGATACGCAGTATTTT

j_gene: TRBJ2-7
v_gene: TRBV9
abundance: .
d_gene: TRBD2
CDR3aa: CASSPRAGGVYEQYF
CDR3nt: TGTGCCAGCAGCCCCCGGGCGGGAGGCGTTTACGAGCAGTACTTC